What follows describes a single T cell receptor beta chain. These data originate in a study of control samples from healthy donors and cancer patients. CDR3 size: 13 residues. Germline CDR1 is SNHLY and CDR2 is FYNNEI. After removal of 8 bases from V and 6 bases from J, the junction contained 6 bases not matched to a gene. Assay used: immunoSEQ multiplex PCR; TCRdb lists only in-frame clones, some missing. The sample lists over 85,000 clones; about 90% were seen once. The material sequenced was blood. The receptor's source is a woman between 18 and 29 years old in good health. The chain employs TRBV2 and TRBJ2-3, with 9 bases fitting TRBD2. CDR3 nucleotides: TGTGCCAGCGTAGCGGGAGTATCGGATACGCAGTATTTT. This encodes CASVAGVSDTQYF.